These T cell receptor beta chains were read from a single sample in a study of T cell changes during pregnancy in multiple sclerosis. Clones were read by immunoSEQ multiplex PCR, and TCRdb kept only the in-frame ones, dropping some. The repertoire includes some 70,000 clones, about 90% of them detected once, and 1.1% to 1.5% sits in the top ten. This specimen was peripheral blood, taken in the second trimester of pregnancy. These receptors were obtained from a female donor in good health, enrolled as a control in a pregnancy study. Each CDR3 is given with its conserved first and last residue. D genes are given only for firm matches. Not all rows give a size; the values are once, few, many and, for expanded clones, a class.

TRBJ2-7,-,TRBV5-5,-,CASSLAARGDSYEQYF,TGTGCCAGCAGCTTGGCCGCCAGGGGGGACTCCTACGAGCAGTACTTC
TRBJ1-4,-,TRBV15,few,CATSTVGGEKLFF,TGTGCCACCAGCACCGTGGGAGGGGAAAAACTGTTTTTT
TRBJ2-1,TRBD1,TRBV5-8,-,CASSLVDRAYNEQFF,TGTGCCAGCAGTTTGGTGGACAGGGCTTACAATGAGCAGTTCTTC
TRBJ2-7,TRBD1,TRBV4-3,-,CASSQDRGLSYEQYF,TGCGCCAGCAGCCAAGACAGGGGGCTGTCCTACGAGCAGTACTTC
TRBJ2-3,TRBD2,TRBV15,-,CATLGGLAEGTQYF,TGTGCCACCCTTGGAGGACTAGCGGAGGGTACGCAGTATTTT
TRBJ2-6,-,TRBV11-2,-,CASRRTAGANVLTF,TGTGCCAGCAGACGCACGGCTGGGGCCAACGTCCTGACTTTC
TRBJ2-5,TRBD2,TRBV7-8,-,CASSLAGGRELVETQYF,TGTGCCAGCAGCTTGGCGGGGGGACGAGAACTGGTCGAGACCCAGTACTTC
TRBJ1-2,-,TRBV5-1,-,CASSEAGARLGYTF,TGCGCCAGCAGTGAGGCAGGGGCACGTCTCGGCTACACCTTC
TRBJ2-6,TRBD2,TRBV5-1,once,CASSLDGEGSGANVLTF,TGCGCCAGCAGCTTGGACGGGGAGGGCTCTGGGGCCAACGTCCTGACTTTC
TRBJ1-5,TRBD1,TRBV15,-,CATSTVGQDSNQPQHF,TGTGCCACCAGCACCGTTGGACAGGATAGCAATCAGCCCCAGCATTTT
TRBJ2-7,TRBD1,TRBV25-1,-,CASSGGQGGYEQYF,TGTGCCAGCAGCGGCGGACAGGGCGGCTACGAGCAGTACTTC
TRBJ2-2,TRBD2,TRBV19,once,CASSPLAGGPGGELFF,TGTGCCAGTAGTCCACTAGCGGGAGGGCCTGGAGGGGAGCTGTTTTTT
TRBJ1-2,TRBD1,TRBV4-1,-,CASSQPGTGYGYTF,TGCGCCAGCAGCCAACCTGGGACAGGCTATGGCTACACCTTC
TRBJ2-5,TRBD2,TRBV28,-,CASSLWTSGRSQETQYF,TGTGCCAGCAGTTTATGGACTAGCGGGAGGTCCCAAGAGACCCAGTACTTC
TRBJ2-3,TRBD2,TRBV18,-,CASSPFTGTSKWTDTQYF,TGTGCCAGCTCACCATTTACTGGGACTAGTAAATGGACAGATACGCAGTATTTT
TRBJ2-7,TRBD1,TRBV28,-,CASSSSGQGGNEQYF,TGTGCCAGCAGTTCCTCGGGACAGGGTGGGAACGAGCAGTACTTC
TRBJ2-3,-,TRBV27,-,CASSLGGYYALTQYF,TGTGCCAGCAGTTTAGGAGGGTATTATGCCCTTACGCAGTATTTT
TRBJ2-2,-,TRBV5-4,-,CASSPGGGRGPGELFF,TGTGCCAGCAGCCCGGGAGGGGGCCGAGGGCCCGGGGAGCTGTTTTTT
TRBJ2-7,-,TRBV19,once,CASSIGQRTYEQYF,TGTGCCAGTAGTATAGGGCAGCGTACCTACGAGCAGTACTTC
TRBJ1-2,TRBD1,TRBV7-6,-,CASSPRTGNYGYTF,TGTGCCAGCAGCCCAAGGACAGGCAACTATGGCTACACCTTC
TRBJ1-4,TRBD1,TRBV28,-,CASSLPGQGVTNEKLFF,TGTGCCAGCAGTTTACCCGGACAGGGAGTAACTAATGAAAAACTGTTTTTT
TRBJ1-4,TRBD1,TRBV5-8,-,CASSPRTGREKLFF,TGTGCCAGCAGCCCGAGGACAGGGCGCGAAAAACTGTTTTTT
TRBJ1-5,-,TRBV28,-,CASSSPGRASNQPQHF,TGTGCCAGCAGTTCCCCGGGAAGGGCTAGCAATCAGCCCCAGCATTTT
TRBJ2-2,-,TRBV5-1,-,CASSFSPASISTGELFF,TGCGCCAGCAGCTTTAGTCCAGCGAGTATCTCCACCGGGGAGCTGTTTTTT